This T cell receptor beta chain originates from a study of OX40 agonist ivuxolimab in advanced cancers. For the study at large: Cohort: approximately 79% men, mean age around 61, aged roughly 23 to 79.

Per germline, CDR1 LNHDA and CDR2 SQIVND (reference sequence). V gave up 2 bases and J gave up 6 bases; unmatched junction bases: 3. The CDR3 runs 13 residues. Measured with immunoSEQ multiplex PCR; TCRdb has only the in-frame clones, and not every one. Of under 75,000 clones in the sample, around 90% are singletons; the top ten hold 6.5% to 8.5%. This receptor was identified in an adult with an advanced solid tumor such as melanoma, head and neck, liver or kidney cancer. The specimen was CD4+ or CD8+ T cells sorted from blood, collected in a trial of the OX40 agonist ivuxolimab. This chain links TRBV19 with TRBJ1-2; 7 bases fit TRBD1. The CDR3 here is CASSIWGTDGYTF. Here the CDR3 DNA reads TGTGCCAGTAGTATATGGGGGACAGATGGCTACACCTTC.